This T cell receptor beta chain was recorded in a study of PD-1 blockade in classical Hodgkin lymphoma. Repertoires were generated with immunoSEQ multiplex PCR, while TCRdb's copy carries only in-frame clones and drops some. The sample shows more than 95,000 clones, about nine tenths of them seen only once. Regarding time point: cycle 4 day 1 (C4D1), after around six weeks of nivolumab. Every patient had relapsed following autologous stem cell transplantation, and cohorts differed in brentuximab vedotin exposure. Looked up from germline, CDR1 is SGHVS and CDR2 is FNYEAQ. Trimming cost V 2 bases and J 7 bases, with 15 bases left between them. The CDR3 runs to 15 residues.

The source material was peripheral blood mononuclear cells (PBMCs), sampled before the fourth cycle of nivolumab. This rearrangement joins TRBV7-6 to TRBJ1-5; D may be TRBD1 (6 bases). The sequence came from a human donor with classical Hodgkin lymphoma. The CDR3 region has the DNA TGTGCCAGCAGCTTAACTACAGGGCCCAACCAGCCCCAGCATTTT. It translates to CASSLTTGPNQPQHF.